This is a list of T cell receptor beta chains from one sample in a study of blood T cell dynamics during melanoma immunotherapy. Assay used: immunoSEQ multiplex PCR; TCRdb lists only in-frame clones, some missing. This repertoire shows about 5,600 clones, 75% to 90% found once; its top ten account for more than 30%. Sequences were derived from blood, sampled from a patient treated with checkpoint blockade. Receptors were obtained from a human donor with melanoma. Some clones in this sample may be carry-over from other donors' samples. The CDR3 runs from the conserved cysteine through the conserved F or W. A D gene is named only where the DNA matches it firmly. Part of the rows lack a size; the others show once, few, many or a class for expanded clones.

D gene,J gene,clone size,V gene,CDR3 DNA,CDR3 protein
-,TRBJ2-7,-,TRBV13,TGTGCCAGCAGCTTACGCAGGGACTGGGAGCAGTACTTC,CASSLRRDWEQYF
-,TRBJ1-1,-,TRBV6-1,TGTGCCAGCAGTGAAGAGTTGACAGCCAAAGCTTTCTTT,CASSEELTAKAFF
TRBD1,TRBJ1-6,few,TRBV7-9,TGTGCCAGCAGCTTGAGGGACAGGGGAGATTCACCCCTCCACTTT,CASSLRDRGDSPLHF
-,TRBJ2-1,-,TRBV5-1,TGCGCCAGCAGCTATAGACAGGGAGGGTTTCTAAATGAGCAGTTCTTC,CASSYRQGGFLNEQFF
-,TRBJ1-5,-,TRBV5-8,TGTGCCAGCAGCTTGCCGGGTCCTAGCAATCAGCCCCAGCATTTT,CASSLPGPSNQPQHF
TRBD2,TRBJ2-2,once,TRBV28,TGTGCCAGCATCTGGCGGTCGGGAGGCACCGGGGAGCTGTTTTTT,CASIWRSGGTGELFF
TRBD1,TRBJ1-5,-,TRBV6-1,TGTGCCAGCAGTGATTACCTGCTGACAGGGGTCGTGCAGCCCCAGCATTTT,CASSDYLLTGVVQPQHF
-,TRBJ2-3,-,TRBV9,TGTGCCAGCAGCGTAAACGGGGCAGATACGCAGTATTTT,CASSVNGADTQYF
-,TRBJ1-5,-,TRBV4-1,TGCGCCAGCAGCCAAGAGGGGGGGCCAGGGCAAATTCGGCCCCAGCATTTT,CASSQEGGPGQIRPQHF
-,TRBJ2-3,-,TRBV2,TGTGCCAGCAGTGGGCGAACACTTCCAGATACGCAGTATTTT,CASSGRTLPDTQYF
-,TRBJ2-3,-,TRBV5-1,TGCGCCAGCAGCTTGTCCATGGTTGGAGATACGCAGTATTTT,CASSLSMVGDTQYF
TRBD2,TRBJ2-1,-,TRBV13,TGTGCCAGCAGCTTAATAGCGGGGGGGAACAATGAGCAGTTCTTC,CASSLIAGGNNEQFF
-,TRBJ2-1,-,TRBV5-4,TGTGCCAGCAGCCCGCCGGGTAGCATTGAGCAGTTCTTC,CASSPPGSIEQFF
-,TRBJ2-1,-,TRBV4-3,TGCGCCAGCAGCCAAGATAAATTCGGGGGGCAGTTCTTC,CASSQDKFGGQFF
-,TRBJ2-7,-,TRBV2,TGTGCCAGCAGGAGCGGCCCGGTCTACTACGAGCAGTACTTC,CASRSGPVYYEQYF
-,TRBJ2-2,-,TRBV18,TGTGCCAGCTCACCTGTATCGGGGGCCCCCACCGGGGAGCTGTTTTTT,CASSPVSGAPTGELFF
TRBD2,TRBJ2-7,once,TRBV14,TGTGCCAGCAGCCAAGGGGGGGGGTCTCCGAGGCAGTACTTC,CASSQGGGSPRQYF
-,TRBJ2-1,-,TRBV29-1,TGCAGCGTAAGCGGGGACAGAGATAGCTCCTACAATGAGCAGTTCTTC,CSVSGDRDSSYNEQFF
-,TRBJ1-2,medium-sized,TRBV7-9,TGTGCCAGCAGCCCCAACCTCGGCTACACCTTC,CASSPNLGYTF
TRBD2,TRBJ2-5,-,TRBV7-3,TGTGCCAGACAATACAAAAGCGGGGATGAAGAGACCCAGTACTTC,CARQYKSGDEETQYF
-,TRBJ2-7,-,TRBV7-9,TGCGCCAGCAGCCAGGCGGGGCAGGGAAATGAAGAGCAGTACTTC,CASSQAGQGNEEQYF
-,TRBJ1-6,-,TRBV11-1,TGTGCCAGCAGCCGCCGACAAAATAATTCACCCCTCCACTTT,CASSRRQNNSPLHF
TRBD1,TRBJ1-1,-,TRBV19,TGTGCCAGTAGTACGACAGGGGGGAACACTGAAGCTTTCTTT,CASSTTGGNTEAFF
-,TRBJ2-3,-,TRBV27,TGTGCCAGCAGTTTGTTCCAGGAGGCAGATACGCAGTATTTT,CASSLFQEADTQYF
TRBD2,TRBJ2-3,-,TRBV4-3,TGCGCCAGCCAAAGGGGGCGCGGGGGGGCAGATACGCAGTATTTT,CASQRGRGGADTQYF
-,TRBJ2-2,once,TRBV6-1,TGTGCCAGCAGTACCTTGAGTTTCACCGGGGAGCTGTTTTTT,CASSTLSFTGELFF
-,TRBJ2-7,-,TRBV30,TGTGCCTGGAGTGTAATAAGGCAGGGAATCAACGAGCAGTACTTC,CAWSVIRQGINEQYF